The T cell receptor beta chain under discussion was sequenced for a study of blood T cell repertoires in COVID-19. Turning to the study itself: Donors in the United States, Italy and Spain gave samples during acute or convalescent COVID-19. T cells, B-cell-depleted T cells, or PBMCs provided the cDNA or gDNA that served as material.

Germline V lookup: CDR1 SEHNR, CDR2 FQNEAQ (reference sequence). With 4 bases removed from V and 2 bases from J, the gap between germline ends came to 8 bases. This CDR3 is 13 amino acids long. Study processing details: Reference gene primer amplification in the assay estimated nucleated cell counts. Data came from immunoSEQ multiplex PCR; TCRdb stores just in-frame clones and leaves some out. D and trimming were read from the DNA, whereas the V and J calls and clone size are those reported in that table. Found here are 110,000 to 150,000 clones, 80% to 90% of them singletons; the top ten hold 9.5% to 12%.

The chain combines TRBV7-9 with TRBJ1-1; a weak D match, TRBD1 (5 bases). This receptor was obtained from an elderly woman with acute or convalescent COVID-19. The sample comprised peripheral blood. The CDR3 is CASSYQGNTEAFF. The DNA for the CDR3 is TGTGCCAGCAGCTATCAGGGCAACACTGAAGCTTTCTTT.